A selection of T cell receptor beta chains follows, all from one sample in a study of identical twins. From the 5' RACE reads, TCRdb called clonotypes with MiXCR, one entry per CDR3 protein. The sample gives 400,000 to 550,000 distinct CDR3 sequences, 20% to 25% of which show up once; roughly 0.91% is in the top ten. The sample also formed part of further work on T cells expressing NK-cell markers.

The sequenced material came from CD4+ T cells sorted from blood. These receptors all stem from a woman between 18 and 30 years old in good health. The CDR3 runs from the conserved cysteine through the conserved F or W. Fields, in order: D gene, clone size, J gene, V gene, CDR3 DNA, CDR3 protein. D genes are given only for firm matches. Part of the rows lack a size; the others show once, few, many or a class for expanded clones.

d_gene: TRBD2
abundance: many
j_gene: TRBJ2-2
v_gene: TRBV9
CDR3nt: TGTGCCAGCAGCGTAGGAGGGACTAGCATAACCGGGGAGCTGTTTTTT
CDR3aa: CASSVGGTSITGELFF

d_gene: NA
abundance: NA
j_gene: TRBJ1-2
v_gene: TRBV10-3
CDR3nt: TGTGCCATCAGTGAGTCGGCGGCAGTAGCCATAAAAAACTACACCTTC
CDR3aa: CAISESAAVAIKNYTF

d_gene: NA
abundance: few
j_gene: TRBJ2-5
v_gene: TRBV21-1
CDR3nt: TGTGCCAGCAACCTTACGGGACAGCAAGAGACCCAGTACTTC
CDR3aa: CASNLTGQQETQYF

d_gene: NA
abundance: NA
j_gene: TRBJ2-3
v_gene: TRBV15
CDR3nt: TGTGCCACCAGCAGAGGCGCGGCGGGTACAGATACGCAGTATTTT
CDR3aa: CATSRGAAGTDTQYF

d_gene: NA
abundance: NA
j_gene: TRBJ1-5
v_gene: TRBV4-2
CDR3nt: TGTGCCAGCAGCCAAGATCTCCAGGGCTTTAATCAGCCCCAGCATTTT
CDR3aa: CASSQDLQGFNQPQHF

d_gene: NA
abundance: many
j_gene: TRBJ2-2
v_gene: TRBV9
CDR3nt: TGTGCCAGCAGCGTAGGGATGACCGGGGAGCTGTTTTTT
CDR3aa: CASSVGMTGELFF

d_gene: NA
abundance: NA
j_gene: TRBJ1-5
v_gene: TRBV9
CDR3nt: TGTGCCAGCAGCGTAGAGGGAGGAGATTATAGCAATCAGCCCCAGCATTTT
CDR3aa: CASSVEGGDYSNQPQHF

d_gene: TRBD2
abundance: NA
j_gene: TRBJ2-3
v_gene: TRBV20-1
CDR3nt: TGCAGTGCTAGAGAACTAGCGGGAGCTGTGAGTACAGATACGCAGTATTTT
CDR3aa: CSARELAGAVSTDTQYF

d_gene: TRBD1
abundance: few
j_gene: TRBJ1-2
v_gene: TRBV20-1
CDR3nt: TGCAGTGCTCCAGGGGGTCTTATATCTGGCTACACCTTC
CDR3aa: CSAPGGLISGYTF

d_gene: NA
abundance: NA
j_gene: TRBJ1-5
v_gene: TRBV19
CDR3nt: TGTGCCAGTAGTATATCCCGGGATCAGCCCCAGCATTTT
CDR3aa: CASSISRDQPQHF

d_gene: NA
abundance: NA
j_gene: TRBJ1-2
v_gene: TRBV4-2
CDR3nt: TGTGCCAGCAGCCAGGAGTTTGCGCAGGGTATTTATGGCTACACCTTC
CDR3aa: CASSQEFAQGIYGYTF

d_gene: NA
abundance: few
j_gene: TRBJ1-2
v_gene: TRBV20-1
CDR3nt: TGCAGTGCTAGCGGGGACCGCTACACCTTC
CDR3aa: CSASGDRYTF

d_gene: TRBD2
abundance: NA
j_gene: TRBJ2-1
v_gene: TRBV20-1
CDR3nt: TGCAGTGCCCCTCAGAGGGGGACTAGCTCCTACAATGAGCAGTTCTTC
CDR3aa: CSAPQRGTSSYNEQFF

d_gene: TRBD2
abundance: NA
j_gene: TRBJ2-7
v_gene: TRBV20-1
CDR3nt: TGCAGTGCTAGAGATCGTTGGCGGGGGAGATCCTACGAGCAGTACTTC
CDR3aa: CSARDRWRGRSYEQYF

d_gene: NA
abundance: NA
j_gene: TRBJ1-5
v_gene: TRBV6-1
CDR3nt: TGTGCCAGCAGCCCGACAGGAGATCAGCCCCAGCATTTT
CDR3aa: CASSPTGDQPQHF

d_gene: TRBD1
abundance: many
j_gene: TRBJ2-7
v_gene: TRBV12-3/TRBV12-4
CDR3nt: TGTGCCAGCAGCCCGGGACAGGGCTCCGAGCAGTACTTC
CDR3aa: CASSPGQGSEQYF

d_gene: TRBD1
abundance: many
j_gene: TRBJ2-5
v_gene: TRBV5-6
CDR3nt: TGTGCCAGCAGCTTGGGACAGGGGGGAGAGACCCAGTACTTC
CDR3aa: CASSLGQGGETQYF

d_gene: NA
abundance: many
j_gene: TRBJ2-1
v_gene: TRBV2
CDR3nt: TGTGCCAGCAGTTCTTGGACAGACACGCTGCTGTTCTTC
CDR3aa: CASSSWTDTLLFF

d_gene: NA
abundance: NA
j_gene: TRBJ2-3
v_gene: TRBV12-3/TRBV12-4
CDR3nt: TGTGCCAGCAGTCCAGGGGGGTATACAGATACGCAGTATTTT
CDR3aa: CASSPGGYTDTQYF

d_gene: NA
abundance: NA
j_gene: TRBJ2-5
v_gene: TRBV29-1
CDR3nt: TGCAGCGTTGGGGACGGAGAGACCCAGTACTTC
CDR3aa: CSVGDGETQYF

d_gene: TRBD2
abundance: many
j_gene: TRBJ2-3
v_gene: TRBV3-1
CDR3nt: TGTGCCAGCAGCCTACAACCTAGCGGGGTGCCCACAGATACGCAGTATTTT
CDR3aa: CASSLQPSGVPTDTQYF

d_gene: NA
abundance: NA
j_gene: TRBJ2-2
v_gene: TRBV6-1
CDR3nt: TGTGCCAGCGGAGGGGCAGGGAGTTTTTACACCGGGGAGCTGTTTTTT
CDR3aa: CASGGAGSFYTGELFF

d_gene: NA
abundance: NA
j_gene: TRBJ1-1
v_gene: TRBV9
CDR3nt: TGTGCCAGCAGCTTGGGGGGGCACCTTAACACTGAAGCTTTCTTT
CDR3aa: CASSLGGHLNTEAFF

d_gene: NA
abundance: few
j_gene: TRBJ2-1
v_gene: TRBV6-1
CDR3nt: TGTGCCAGCAGTACGGGGGGCGGATTTGAGCAGTTCTTC
CDR3aa: CASSTGGGFEQFF

d_gene: TRBD2
abundance: NA
j_gene: TRBJ2-7
v_gene: TRBV7-2
CDR3nt: TGTGCCAGCAGCTTAGCGCCGGGACTAGCTTATGGGGAGCAGTACTTC
CDR3aa: CASSLAPGLAYGEQYF

d_gene: NA
abundance: few
j_gene: TRBJ2-3
v_gene: TRBV20-1
CDR3nt: TGCAGTGCCCCCGGCGGGCGGGGTACAGATACGCAGTATTTT
CDR3aa: CSAPGGRGTDTQYF

d_gene: NA
abundance: many
j_gene: TRBJ2-1
v_gene: TRBV20-1
CDR3nt: TGCAGTGCTAGCCCCCCCCGGGGTTCCTACAATGAGCAGTTCTTC
CDR3aa: CSASPPRGSYNEQFF

d_gene: TRBD2
abundance: few
j_gene: TRBJ2-5
v_gene: TRBV20-1
CDR3nt: TGCAGTGCTAGACCAGCGGGGACCCAAGAGACCCAGTACTTC
CDR3aa: CSARPAGTQETQYF

d_gene: NA
abundance: many
j_gene: TRBJ2-1
v_gene: TRBV18
CDR3nt: TGTGCCAGCTCACCATCAACGAATGAGCAGTTCTTC
CDR3aa: CASSPSTNEQFF

d_gene: NA
abundance: few
j_gene: TRBJ1-2
v_gene: TRBV7-2
CDR3nt: TGTGCCAGCAGCTTAGAGTTTAGTGTCGGCGACTATGGCTACACCTTC
CDR3aa: CASSLEFSVGDYGYTF

d_gene: TRBD1
abundance: NA
j_gene: TRBJ2-3
v_gene: TRBV5-1
CDR3nt: TGCGCCAGCAGCTTGGGGCAGGGGGCGAATACGCAGTATTTT
CDR3aa: CASSLGQGANTQYF

d_gene: NA
abundance: NA
j_gene: TRBJ1-2
v_gene: TRBV10-3
CDR3nt: TGTGCCATCGGACAGACCTATGGCTACACCTTC
CDR3aa: CAIGQTYGYTF

d_gene: TRBD2
abundance: few
j_gene: TRBJ2-1
v_gene: TRBV5-5
CDR3nt: TGTGCCAGCAGCTTGATGGGCGGGGGGTACAATGAGCAGTTCTTC
CDR3aa: CASSLMGGGYNEQFF

d_gene: NA
abundance: few
j_gene: TRBJ2-7
v_gene: TRBV5-1
CDR3nt: TGCGCCAGCAGCTTGAGGCGGGGATCCTACGAGCAGTACTTC
CDR3aa: CASSLRRGSYEQYF

d_gene: NA
abundance: few
j_gene: TRBJ1-6
v_gene: TRBV15
CDR3nt: TGTGCCACCAGCAGGGGGCAAGCGGGTTCACCCCTCCACTTT
CDR3aa: CATSRGQAGSPLHF

d_gene: NA
abundance: few
j_gene: TRBJ1-5
v_gene: TRBV20-1
CDR3nt: TGCAGTGCTAGACGGGGGGGCTGGCGCAATCAGCCCCAGCATTTT
CDR3aa: CSARRGGWRNQPQHF

d_gene: NA
abundance: NA
j_gene: TRBJ2-1
v_gene: TRBV12-3/TRBV12-4
CDR3nt: TGTGCCAGCAGTAGGCTAACCTCCATGGGTGAGCAGTTCTTC
CDR3aa: CASSRLTSMGEQFF

d_gene: TRBD1
abundance: few
j_gene: TRBJ2-3
v_gene: TRBV5-1
CDR3nt: TGCGCCAGCAGCACCCCGGGACAGAGCACAGATACGCAGTATTTT
CDR3aa: CASSTPGQSTDTQYF

d_gene: TRBD2
abundance: NA
j_gene: TRBJ2-3
v_gene: TRBV20-1
CDR3nt: TGCAGTGCTAGCGGGAGGGCCCTTCGAGATACGCAGTATTTT
CDR3aa: CSASGRALRDTQYF

d_gene: NA
abundance: NA
j_gene: TRBJ2-3
v_gene: TRBV5-1
CDR3nt: TGCGCCAGCAGCTTCGGACATACGCAGTATTTT
CDR3aa: CASSFGHTQYF

d_gene: TRBD1
abundance: NA
j_gene: TRBJ2-4
v_gene: TRBV4-3
CDR3nt: TGCGCCAGCAGCCAATTGGCAGGGGGTGGCAAAAACATTCAGTACTTC
CDR3aa: CASSQLAGGGKNIQYF

d_gene: NA
abundance: NA
j_gene: TRBJ1-5
v_gene: TRBV5-1
CDR3nt: TGCGCCAGCAGCAAGGACCCACAGACAATCCCCCAGCATTTT
CDR3aa: CASSKDPQTIPQHF

d_gene: NA
abundance: NA
j_gene: TRBJ2-7
v_gene: TRBV5-6
CDR3nt: TGTGCCAGCACTAAGAGAACAGGGCTTACCTACGAGCAGTACTTC
CDR3aa: CASTKRTGLTYEQYF

d_gene: TRBD2
abundance: NA
j_gene: TRBJ2-7
v_gene: TRBV27
CDR3nt: TGTGCCAGCAGTTTATCAAGGCCTAGCGGCTTCTCCTACGAGCAGTACTTC
CDR3aa: CASSLSRPSGFSYEQYF

d_gene: TRBD2
abundance: NA
j_gene: TRBJ2-1
v_gene: TRBV7-8
CDR3nt: TGTGCCAGCAGCCCCCGCCCTTTCGAGCGGGGGTACAATGAGCAGTTCTTC
CDR3aa: CASSPRPFERGYNEQFF

d_gene: NA
abundance: once
j_gene: TRBJ2-1
v_gene: TRBV24-1
CDR3nt: TGTGCCACCAGTGTTGCGGGTGAGCAGTTCTTC
CDR3aa: CATSVAGEQFF

d_gene: NA
abundance: NA
j_gene: TRBJ2-1
v_gene: TRBV7-9
CDR3nt: TGTGCCAGGGGGGGCACAAACTACAATGAGCAGTTCTTC
CDR3aa: CARGGTNYNEQFF

d_gene: NA
abundance: once
j_gene: TRBJ2-1
v_gene: TRBV10-2
CDR3nt: TGCGCCAGCAAAGACCCTAACAATGAGCAGTTCTTC
CDR3aa: CASKDPNNEQFF